This T cell receptor beta chain was identified during a study of PD-1 blockade in classical Hodgkin lymphoma. Study background: Patients were administered nivolumab (3 mg/kg intravenously) every 2 weeks.

CDR1 and CDR2 (germline): SEHNR, FQNEAQ (reference sequence). The CDR3 is 15 residues long. The trim removed 1 base at V and 4 bases at J, leaving 3 bases unmatched. The protocol was immunoSEQ multiplex PCR, while the TCRdb copy is restricted to in-frame clones and leaves out a portion. The sample has just over 25,000 clones; more than 75% are singletons. Every one of the patients relapsed after autologous stem cell transplantation (brentuximab vedotin exposure was variable). Complete response, partial response or progressive disease constituted the best responses recorded. Notes on this clone: The antigen is undetermined. Other nucleotide sequences in the sample specify the same CDR3.

Whole-study findings and limits: Although disease activity or prior therapy may be involved, causes of the repertoire differences remain undefined. Newly diagnosed patients had baseline TCR diversity that was reportedly lower than that of healthy donors.

The chain combines TRBV7-9 with TRBJ1-4, with TRBD1 matching 7 bases. Material: peripheral blood mononuclear cells (PBMCs), obtained at baseline. This sequence was found in a human donor with classical Hodgkin lymphoma. The CDR3 loop is CASSLDRGLNEKLFF. CDR3 sequence (DNA): TGTGCCAGCAGCTTAGACAGGGGTCTTAATGAAAAACTGTTTTTT. The whole variable domain, remainder taken from reference TRBV7-9 and TRBJ1-4, is DTGVSQNPRHKITKRGQNVTFRCDPISEHNRLYWYRQTLGQGPEFLTYFQNEAQLEKSRLLSDRFSAERPKGSFSTLEIQRTEQGDSAMYLCASSLDRGLNEKLFFGSGTQLSVL.